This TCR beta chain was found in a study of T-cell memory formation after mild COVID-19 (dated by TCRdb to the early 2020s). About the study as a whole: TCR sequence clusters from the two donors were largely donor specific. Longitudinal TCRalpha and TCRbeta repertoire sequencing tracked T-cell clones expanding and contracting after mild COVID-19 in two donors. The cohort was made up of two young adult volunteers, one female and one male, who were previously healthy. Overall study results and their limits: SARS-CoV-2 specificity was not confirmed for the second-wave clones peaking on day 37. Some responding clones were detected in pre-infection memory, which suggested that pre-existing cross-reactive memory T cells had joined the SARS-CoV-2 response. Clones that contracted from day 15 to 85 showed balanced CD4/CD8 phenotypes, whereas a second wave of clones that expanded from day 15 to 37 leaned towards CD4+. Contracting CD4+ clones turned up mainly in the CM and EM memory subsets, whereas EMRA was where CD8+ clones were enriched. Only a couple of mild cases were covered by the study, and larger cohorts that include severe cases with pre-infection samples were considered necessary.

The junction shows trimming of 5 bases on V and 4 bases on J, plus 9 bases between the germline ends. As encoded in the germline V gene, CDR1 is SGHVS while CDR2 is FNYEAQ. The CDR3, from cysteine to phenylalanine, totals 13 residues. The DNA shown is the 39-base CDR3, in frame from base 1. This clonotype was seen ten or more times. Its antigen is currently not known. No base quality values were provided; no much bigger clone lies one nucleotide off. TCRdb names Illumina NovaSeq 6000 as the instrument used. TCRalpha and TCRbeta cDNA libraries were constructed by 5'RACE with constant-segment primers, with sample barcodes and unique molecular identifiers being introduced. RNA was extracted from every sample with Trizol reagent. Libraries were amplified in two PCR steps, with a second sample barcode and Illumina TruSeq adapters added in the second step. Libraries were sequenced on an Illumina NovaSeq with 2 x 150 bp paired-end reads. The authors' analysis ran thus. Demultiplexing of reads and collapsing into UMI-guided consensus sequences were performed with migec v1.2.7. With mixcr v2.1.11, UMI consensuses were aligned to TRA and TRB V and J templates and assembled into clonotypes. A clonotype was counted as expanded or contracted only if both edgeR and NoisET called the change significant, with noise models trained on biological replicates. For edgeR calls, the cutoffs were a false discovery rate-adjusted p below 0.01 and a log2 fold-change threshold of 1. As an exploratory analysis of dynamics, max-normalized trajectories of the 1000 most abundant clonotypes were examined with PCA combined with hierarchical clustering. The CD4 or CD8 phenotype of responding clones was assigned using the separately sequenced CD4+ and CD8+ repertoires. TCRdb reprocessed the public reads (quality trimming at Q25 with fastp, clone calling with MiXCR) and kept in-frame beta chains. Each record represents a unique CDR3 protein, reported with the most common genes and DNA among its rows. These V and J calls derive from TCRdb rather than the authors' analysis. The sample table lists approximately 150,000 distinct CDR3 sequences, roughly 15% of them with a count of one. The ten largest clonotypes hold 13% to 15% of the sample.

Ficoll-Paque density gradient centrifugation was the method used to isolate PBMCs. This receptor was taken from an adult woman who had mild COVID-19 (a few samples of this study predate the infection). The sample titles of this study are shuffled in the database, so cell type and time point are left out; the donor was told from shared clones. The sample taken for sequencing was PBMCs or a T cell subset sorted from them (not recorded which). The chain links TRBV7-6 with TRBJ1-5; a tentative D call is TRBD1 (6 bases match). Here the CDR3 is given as CASSRDINQPQHF. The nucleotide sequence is TGTGCCAGCAGCCGGGACATTAATCAGCCCCAGCATTTT. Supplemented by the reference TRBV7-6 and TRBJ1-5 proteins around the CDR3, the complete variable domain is GAGVSQSPRYKVTKRGQDVALRCDPISGHVSLYWYRQALGQGPEFLTYFNYEAQQDKSGLPNDRFSAERPEGSISTLTIQRTEQRDSAMYRCASSRDINQPQHFGDGTRLSIL.